The 12 T cell receptor beta chains given below trace back to one sample, sequenced in a study of graft-versus-host responses after intestinal transplantation. Their recognized antigens are unknown. The repertoire was sequenced with immunoSEQ multiplex PCR; TCRdb's copy has only in-frame clones and lacks some. The sample has about 83,000 clones, around 90% seen once. The source material was unstimulated CD4+ T cells sorted from spleen or lymph node cells, sampled before intestinal transplant. The receptors derive from a human donor who received an intestinal transplant.

This clone appeared a few times. The chain employs TRBV19 and TRBJ2-7; 7 bases are a match to TRBD1. CDR1 and CDR2 from the germline V gene are LNHDA and SQIVND (reference sequence). This CDR3 is built from 16 residues. The trim removed 6 bases at V and 3 bases at J, leaving 14 bases unmatched. Here the CDR3 reads CASSPPRGDRVYEQYF. The CDR3 DNA reads TGTGCCAGTAGCCCGCCCAGAGGGGACAGAGTCTACGAGCAGTACTTC.

The chain is built from TRBV4-1 and TRBJ2-7; TRBD2 matches 11 bases. CDR3 length: 17 residues. Germline V gene data show CDR1 as MGHRA and CDR2 as YSYEKL. V was pared by 0 bases and J by 0 bases, with 4 bases of the junction left unmatched. The CDR3 DNA is TGCGCCAGCAGCCAAGATAGCGGGGGGGCCTTCTCCTACGAGCAGTACTTC. It codes for CASSQDSGGAFSYEQYF.

The J gene is TRBJ1-6, the V gene TRBV28, with TRBD1 matching 8 bases. Germline trimming cut 2 bases from V and 4 bases from J; bases unmatched to any gene: 7. The CDR3 totals 17 residues. The germline V gene has CDR1 MDHEN and CDR2 SYDVKM. The CDR3 spells CASSLGAGGVYNSPLHF. The CDR3 DNA follows: TGTGCCAGCAGTTTAGGTGCAGGGGGCGTATATAATTCACCCCTCCACTTT.

This chain links TRBV2 with TRBJ2-3; 8 nucleotides match TRBD2. The CDR3 contains 13 residues. The junction had 5 bases not matched to a gene; V was cut back by 6 bases and J by 6 bases. The germline V gene has CDR1 SNHLY and CDR2 FYNNEI. The DNA for the CDR3 is TGTGCCAGCAGGCCGGGAGGGAGGGATACGCAGTATTTT. Protein sequence: CASRPGGRDTQYF.

The chain employs TRBV11-2 and TRBJ1-4; weak D call: TRBD1 (5 bases). Trimming left V 0 bases short and J 7 bases short, with 12 bases between. The CDR3 covers 15 residues. Germline assignment: CDR1 SGHAT and CDR2 FQNNGV. Here the CDR3 DNA reads TGTGCCAGCAGCTTAGAGGCAGGGAAGGGTGAAAAACTGTTTTTT. Translating it yields CASSLEAGKGEKLFF.

The chain joins TRBV28 to TRBJ1-2, with TRBD1 identical over 8 bases. CDR1 MDHEN and CDR2 SYDVKM come from the germline V gene. The V segment lost 7 bases and the J segment 2 bases; nucleotides outside the gene matches: 3. This CDR3 spans 13 amino acids. CDR3 nucleotides: TGTGCCAGCACTGGACAGGGAAACTATGGCTACACCTTC. It is translated as CASTGQGNYGYTF.

This clone has a single count. The chain carries TRBV6-1 and TRBJ1-2, with 10 positions matching TRBD1. With V trimmed by 5 bases and J by 4 bases, 1 base remained unmatched. This CDR3 is 13 amino acids long. Germline CDR1 reads MNHNS; CDR2 reads SASEGT. The CDR3 DNA reads TGTGCCAGCAGTCGACAGGGGGCCTATGGCTACACCTTC. Translation: CASSRQGAYGYTF.

V and J are TRBV7-9 and TRBJ1-2; D not resolved. CDR1 and CDR2 from the germline V gene are SEHNR and FQNEAQ (reference sequence). This CDR3 region has 14 residues. The V and J ends lost 1 base and 0 bases respectively, with 6 bases between them. The CDR3 coding sequence is TGTGCCAGCAGCTTAGGAGGCACTAACTATGGCTACACCTTC. This codes for CASSLGGTNYGYTF.

This clone has a single count. The rearrangement uses TRBV27 and TRBJ2-5; possibly TRBD1 for D (7 bases). The V gene lost 5 bases and the J gene lost 2 bases, with 21 bases spanning the gap. Germline CDR1 is MNHEY and CDR2 is SMNVEV (reference sequence). The CDR3 extends over 17 amino acids. The CDR3: CASSPRPVTGTQETQYF. DNA for the CDR3: TGTGCCAGCAGTCCCCGCCCCGTGACAGGGACTCAAGAGACCCAGTACTTC.

The CDR3 DNA is TGCGCCAGCAGCTTGTCAGGGGAAGGTGAAAAACTGTTTTTT. Translating it yields CASSLSGEGEKLFF. This chain uses TRBV5-1 with TRBJ1-4; D possibly corresponds to TRBD1 (6 bases). The CDR3 length is 14 residues. Germline CDR1 and CDR2: SGHRS and YFSETQ. V dropped 1 base and J dropped 7 bases, with 11 bases sitting between them.

The gene calls are TRBV11-3 and TRBJ1-1; D might be TRBD1 (5 bases). V was pared by 6 bases and J by 8 bases, with 13 bases between. The germline V gene has CDR1 SGHNT and CDR2 YENEEA. This CDR3 contains 12 residues. Here the CDR3 reads CASSSLDREAFF. CDR3 in DNA: TGTGCCAGCAGTTCGCTCGACAGAGAAGCTTTCTTT.

The chain links TRBV5-1 to TRBJ2-7; D is uncertain. CDR1 and CDR2 (germline): SGHRS, YFSETQ. V was shortened by 0 bases and J by 0 bases, with 10 bases between the two germline ends. This CDR3 has 15 residues. The CDR3 DNA reads TGCGCCAGCAGCTTGGCCGCCCTGAGCTCCTACGAGCAGTACTTC. Protein: CASSLAALSSYEQYF.